The rows below give T cell receptor beta chains drawn from one sample of a study of cytomegalovirus exposure and HLA in healthy donors. The data were produced by immunoSEQ multiplex PCR, yet TCRdb's version contains in-frame clones alone and is incomplete. Here the sample spans some 150,000 clones, over 60% being singletons. The sequencing input was PBMCs. These receptors were taken from a man aged 35 to 55 in good health and CMV-seronegative. Each CDR3 is given with its conserved first and last residue. A D gene is named only where the DNA matches it firmly. Clone size is given for some rows only: seen once, a few or many times, or a class if the clone is expanded.

j_call	clone_size	d_call	v_call	cdr3_aa	cdr3_nt
TRBJ1-2	-	-	TRBV4-1	CASSQVAVNYGYTF	TGCGCCAGCAGCCAAGTGGCTGTCAACTATGGCTACACCTTC
TRBJ2-2	-	TRBD2	TRBV10-3	CAISSTSGGNTGELFF	TGTGCCATCAGCTCAACTAGCGGGGGAAACACCGGGGAGCTGTTTTTT
TRBJ2-1	-	-	TRBV2	CASSGPSYDEQFF	TGTGCCAGCAGTGGTCCGAGTTATGATGAGCAGTTCTTC
TRBJ2-7	-	TRBD2	TRBV7-2	CASSPSLAGASEQYF	TGTGCCAGCAGCCCCAGCCTTGCGGGAGCCTCCGAGCAGTACTTC
TRBJ2-3	-	TRBD1	TRBV6-1	CASSEAFTGARTDTQYF	TGTGCCAGCAGTGAAGCCTTTACAGGGGCCCGCACAGATACGCAGTATTTT
TRBJ1-1	-	-	TRBV9	CASSVGDTREAFF	TGTGCCAGCAGCGTAGGTGACACCCGAGAAGCTTTCTTT
TRBJ1-2	-	-	TRBV7-6	CASSLARGANYGYTF	TGTGCCAGCAGCTTAGCCCGGGGGGCTAACTATGGCTACACCTTC
TRBJ2-3	few	-	TRBV6-1	CASSEVPGDSDTQYF	TGTGCCAGCAGTGAAGTCCCAGGTGATTCGGATACGCAGTATTTT
TRBJ1-6	-	-	TRBV5-1	CASSFNDSPNSPLHF	TGCGCCAGCAGCTTCAATGACAGTCCTAATTCACCCCTCCACTTT
TRBJ1-1	-	TRBD1	TRBV30	CASDRVNTEAFF	TGTGCCTCAGACAGGGTGAACACTGAAGCTTTCTTT
TRBJ1-5	-	-	TRBV6-6	CASSDIGNQPQHF	TGTGCCAGCAGTGACATTGGCAATCAGCCCCAGCATTTT
TRBJ2-5	-	-	TRBV6-1	CASSENEGSETQYF	TGTGCCAGCAGTGAAAATGAGGGTAGTGAGACCCAGTACTTC
TRBJ1-1	few	-	TRBV2	CASSSLMNTEAFF	TGTGCCAGCAGTTCACTAATGAACACTGAAGCTTTCTTT
TRBJ1-6	-	-	TRBV4-1	CASSQERGSYNSPLNF	TGCGCCAGCAGCCAAGAAAGGGGTAGCTATAATTCACCCCTCAACTTT
TRBJ1-3	-	-	TRBV18	CASSPRGVLSGNTIYF	TGTGCCAGCTCACCACGGGGGGTCCTCTCTGGAAACACCATATATTTT
TRBJ1-5	few	-	TRBV5-5	CASSSVSGFQPQHF	TGTGCCAGCAGCTCGGTATCAGGGTTTCAGCCCCAGCATTTT
TRBJ2-3	few	TRBD1	TRBV9	CASSVEGQGSDTQYF	TGTGCCAGCAGCGTAGAGGGACAGGGGAGCGATACGCAGTATTTT
TRBJ2-7	-	TRBD1	TRBV11-2	CASSLGQGWYEQYF	TGTGCCAGCAGCCTCGGACAGGGTTGGTACGAGCAGTACTTC
TRBJ2-7	few	-	TRBV6-6	CASGDLTTTYEQYF	TGTGCCAGCGGGGACTTAACCACCACCTACGAGCAGTACTTC
TRBJ1-6	-	-	TRBV7-9	CASSVDNHYPLHF	TGTGCCAGCAGCGTGGACAACCACTACCCCCTCCACTTT
TRBJ1-1	few	-	TRBV11-2	CASSFNQVDFTEAFF	TGTGCCAGCAGCTTCAATCAGGTCGATTTCACTGAAGCTTTCTTT
TRBJ2-3	-	-	TRBV27	CASNRGSLSTDTQYF	TGTGCCAGCAATAGGGGTAGCCTTAGCACAGATACGCAGTATTTT
TRBJ2-7	-	TRBD2	TRBV7-2	CASSLAELAGAYEQYF	TGTGCCAGCAGCTTAGCAGAACTAGCGGGGGCTTACGAGCAGTACTTC
TRBJ2-2	few	-	TRBV6-5	CASSYSGDYTGELFF	TGTGCCAGCAGTTACTCGGGGGACTACACCGGGGAGCTGTTTTTT
TRBJ1-1	-	-	TRBV2	CASSSNTEAFF	TGTGCCAGCAGCTCGAACACTGAAGCTTTCTTT
TRBJ2-7	-	-	TRBV20-1	CSAGLTYEQYF	TGCAGTGCCGGACTAACCTACGAGCAGTACTTC
TRBJ2-1	-	TRBD2	TRBV4-1	CASSQSLAGVYNEQFF	TGCGCCAGCAGCCAATCGCTAGCGGGAGTCTACAATGAGCAGTTCTTC
TRBJ1-1	-	-	TRBV7-3	CASSLEGLDTEAFF	TGTGCCAGCAGCTTAGAGGGTTTGGACACTGAAGCTTTCTTT
TRBJ1-1	-	-	TRBV28	CASSLWRGLKWGAFF	TGTGCCAGCAGTTTATGGCGGGGGCTAAAGTGGGGAGCTTTCTTT
TRBJ1-2	few	TRBD1	TRBV4-1	CASNRPGQLYGYPF	TGCGCCAGCAACAGGCCGGGACAGCTCTATGGCTACCCCTTC
TRBJ1-2	-	-	TRBV19	CASSELCGYTF	TGTGCCAGTAGCGAACTTTGTGGCTACACCTTC
TRBJ2-2	few	-	TRBV29-1	CSVDASATGELFF	TGCAGCGTTGACGCTAGTGCTACCGGGGAGCTGTTTTTT
TRBJ2-2	-	-	TRBV30	CAWRLISTGELFF	TGTGCCTGGAGGTTAATATCCACCGGGGAGCTGTTTTTT
TRBJ2-7	-	TRBD1	TRBV4-3	CASSQEYRGVFNEQYF	TGCGCCAGCAGCCAAGAATACAGGGGTGTATTCAACGAGCAGTACTTC
TRBJ2-1	-	TRBD1	TRBV6-1	CASSEDRGWWNEQFF	TGTGCCAGCAGTGAAGACAGGGGCTGGTGGAATGAGCAGTTCTTC
TRBJ2-7	few	-	TRBV9	CASSVDTWAGEQYF	TGTGCCAGCAGCGTAGACACTTGGGCCGGAGAGCAGTACTTC
TRBJ2-7	-	TRBD1	TRBV6-1	CASSEQGDNYEQYF	TGTGCCAGCAGTGAACAGGGGGATAACTACGAGCAGTACTTC
TRBJ2-3	few	TRBD1	TRBV19	CASSSDREQGTDTQYF	TGTGCCAGTAGTTCGGACAGGGAGCAGGGCACAGATACGCAGTATTTT
TRBJ2-4	-	TRBD1	TRBV29-1	CSVAGGQGDLMDIQYF	TGCAGCGTTGCGGGGGGACAGGGAGATTTGATGGACATTCAGTACTTC
TRBJ1-1	-	-	TRBV11-3	CASSLVSGEGTEAFF	TGTGCCAGCAGCTTAGTATCAGGGGAAGGGACTGAAGCTTTCTTT
TRBJ1-2	-	TRBD1	TRBV6-1	CASSESLDPGQGMGGYTF	TGTGCCAGCAGTGAAAGTCTTGACCCGGGACAGGGAATGGGCGGCTACACCTTC
TRBJ2-2	-	TRBD1	TRBV6-6	CASSSGTGEVAGELFF	TGTGCCAGCAGTTCCGGGACAGGGGAGGTGGCCGGGGAGCTGTTTTTT
TRBJ1-1	-	TRBD1	TRBV7-9	CASSPDRASEAFF	TGTGCCAGCAGTCCCGACAGGGCGTCTGAAGCTTTCTTT
TRBJ2-1	-	-	TRBV30	CAWRTSSYNEQFF	TGTGCCTGGAGGACTAGCTCCTACAATGAGCAGTTCTTC
TRBJ1-4	few	-	TRBV7-9	CASSYEGATNEKLFF	TGTGCCAGCAGCTACGAGGGGGCAACTAATGAAAAACTGTTTTTT
TRBJ1-5	-	-	TRBV10-3	CATGQTHQPQHF	TGTGCCACTGGACAGACTCATCAGCCCCAGCATTTT
TRBJ2-7	-	TRBD1	TRBV18	CASSPLGQDVSEQYF	TGTGCCAGCTCACCACTAGGACAGGATGTGTCAGAGCAGTACTTC
TRBJ1-2	-	-	TRBV29-1	CSVAQGNGYTF	TGCAGCGTTGCACAGGGAAATGGCTACACCTTC
TRBJ2-7	-	TRBD2	TRBV10-3	CASKVAGFDEQYF	TGTGCCTCAAAAGTAGCGGGATTCGACGAGCAGTACTTC
TRBJ1-5	few	TRBD1	TRBV30	CAYFRDRGLSSNQPQHF	TGTGCCTATTTCCGGGACAGGGGGCTCTCGAGCAATCAGCCCCAGCATTTT
TRBJ2-5	-	-	TRBV30	CAWSVLRLAFQETQYF	TGTGCCTGGAGTGTACTCCGGCTAGCGTTCCAGGAGACCCAGTACTTC
TRBJ2-5	-	-	TRBV2	CASIEYFTWTPSQETQYF	TGTGCCAGCATAGAGTACTTCACCTGGACTCCCTCACAAGAGACCCAGTACTTC
TRBJ2-1	-	TRBD2	TRBV27	CASRTSGHNEQFF	TGTGCCAGCAGGACTAGCGGCCACAATGAGCAGTTCTTC
TRBJ1-4	-	-	TRBV5-1	CASSLEGATNEKLFF	TGCGCCAGCAGCTTGGAGGGGGCAACTAATGAAAAACTGTTTTTT
TRBJ2-7	once	TRBD1	TRBV7-9	CASSGTGPYEQYF	TGTGCCAGCAGCGGGACAGGACCCTACGAGCAGTACTTC